This TCR beta chain was sequenced during a study of beta chain features in type 1 diabetes (dated by TCRdb to 2017 to 2018). About the study as a whole: No differences in mean age, gender distribution, total cell number or subset yield were found between patients and healthy donors. A total of 107,917,701 sorted cells were examined across all samples, and a strong correlation was observed between cell number per subset and RNA yield. In the study, TCRB repertoires of sorted circulating CD4+ T cell subsets from recently diagnosed type 1 diabetes patients were compared with those of matched healthy donors. Regulatory and stem cell-like memory subsets were isolated from only 8 patients and about eight healthy donors, whereas naive and central memory subsets came from all 30 or so donors. Overall study results and their limits: Because cDNA was sequenced instead of genomic DNA, activated cells with high expression could be over-represented, although the groups did not differ in activation or CD3 levels. Naive, central memory and regulatory TCRB repertoires appeared to be more similar among patients than among healthy donors. Shorter templates might have been favored by PCR, but patient and control samples were amplified and corrected together, so both groups would have been affected equally by any skew. A moderate but significant shortening of TCRB CDR3 length was observed in type 1 diabetes patients in all four CD4+ subsets. At VDJ recombination sites, type 1 diabetes patients had fewer insertions and more deleted nucleotides, which implies abnormalities in thymic rearrangement. Because the HLA sub-analyses included only small numbers of individuals, any influence of HLA type on TCRB rearrangement was left unresolved.

Trimming costs V 5 bases and J 4 bases, and their ends lie 6 bases apart. According to the germline V gene, CDR1 reads MDHEN and CDR2 reads SYDVKM. Taken from cysteine to phenylalanine, the CDR3 has 12 residues. Only CDR3 DNA is held: 36 bases, read in frame from base 1. The High Capacity cDNA Reverse Transcription Kit was used to reverse transcribe all of the isolated RNA, meaning that expressed TCRB transcripts were what got sequenced. Naive, central memory and regulatory T cell samples underwent deep immunoSEQ sequencing, averaging about 3.57 million total reads per sample. Sorted cells were lysed in RLT buffer, and RNA was extracted using DNase-treated RNeasy Micro or Mini kits according to cell number. To prevent cross-contamination, each cell subset was processed individually, whereas patient and healthy donor samples were processed jointly. The immunoSEQ multiplex PCR was used to amplify TCRB sequences from cDNA, yielding 87-bp fragments that span the CDR3 region. Sequencing of the amplicons was done on the Illumina HiSeq platform. Processing in the source paper ran as follows. PCR bias was computationally corrected using synthetic template baselines, reads within Hamming distance 2 were collapsed, and singletons that could not be merged were discarded. Reads were aligned to IMGT to assign V, D and J genes, CDR3 length, and insertions or deletions at six rearrangement sites. Within each subset, clonotype counts were normalized to sorted cell number, after which true diversity and Gini coefficients were computed with the tcR R package. Repertoire sharing was quantified using the overlap coefficient calculated on TCRB nucleotide sequences. The immuneACCESS repertoire file appears here via TCRdb, limited to in-frame rearrangements. These files lack a portion of the clones; in checked studies, under half of the deficit traces to unresolved V genes, and the cause of the others is not known. Clonal size and the V and J genes are those of that table, whereas D and trimming came from the DNA. This sample is represented by 200,000 to 300,000 clones; about 25% of them were singletons. The biggest ten clones account for under 4.5% of the sample.

A single peripheral blood draw of around 0.11 L on average was collected from each donor into heparinised tubes. Naive, central memory, regulatory and stem cell-like memory CD4+ T cells were sorted on a BD FACSAria II using a panel including CD45RO, CCR7, CD25, CD127, CD95 and CD27. A purity above 95% was achieved for all sorted populations. PBMCs were isolated immediately by Lymphoprep density gradient centrifugation and stained directly without culture. Samples were stained and sorted in pairs, with one healthy donor and one patient per experiment, so that batch effects were minimized. This clone showed up many times. Its specific antigen is unknown. Base qualities are missing; no much larger clone stands one base away.

This sequence originates from a man aged 25-40 years in good health. The chain joins TRBV28 to TRBJ1-5; a confident D gene designation cannot be given. Sequencing was carried out using central memory CD4+ T cells from blood. The DNA is TGTGCCAGCAGTCTGATGAATCAGCCCCAGCATTTT. Its coded protein is CASSLMNQPQHF.